The 28 T cell receptor beta chains given below trace back to one sample, sequenced in a study of T cell responses to AZD1222 COVID-19 vaccine. Measured with immunoSEQ multiplex PCR; TCRdb has only the in-frame clones, and not every one. The sample has roughly 80,000 clones; approximately 90% are singletons. Here the sequenced sample was peripheral blood, taken 28 days after the second AZD1222 dose. All receptors derive from an adult who received the AZD1222 COVID-19 vaccine.

The chain employs TRBV5-4 and TRBJ2-7; 8 bases map to TRBD1. This CDR3 region has 15 residues. J lost 2 bases, V lost 0 bases, and 4 bases had no gene match. Germline V lookup: CDR1 SGHNT, CDR2 YYREEE (reference sequence). This CDR3 reads CASSLGTGWAYEQYF. DNA of the CDR3: TGTGCCAGCAGCTTGGGGACAGGGTGGGCCTACGAGCAGTACTTC. The full variable domain, its missing parts supplied by reference TRBV5-4 and TRBJ2-7, is ETGVTQSPTHLIKTRGQQVTLRCSSQSGHNTVSWYQQALGQGPQFIFQYYREEENGRGNFPPRFSGLQFPNYSSELNVNALELDDSALYLCASSLGTGWAYEQYFGPGTRLTVT.

The chain couples TRBV21-1 to TRBJ2-2; the table calls TRBD2, which could not be checked here. TRBV21-1 is flagged as a pseudogene. The CDR3 sequence is 17 residues long. The CDR3 sequence: CASSNGSGRALTGELFF. In nucleotides, the CDR3 is TGTGCCAGCAGCAATGGTAGCGGGAGGGCCCTCACCGGGGAGCTGTTTTTT.

The chain links TRBV7-8 to TRBJ2-6; D is perhaps TRBD1 (5 bases). The CDR3 runs to 15 residues. Trimming left V 7 bases short and J 0 bases short, with 10 bases between. Germline V gives CDR1 SGHVS, CDR2 FQNEAQ. CDR3: CASTEGVSGANVLTF. The CDR3 region has the DNA TGTGCCAGCACGGAAGGGGTCTCTGGGGCCAACGTCCTGACTTTC.

This clone was seen a single time. The CDR3 here is CASTRVTGVTYNEQFF. CDR3 in DNA: TGCGCCAGCACCCGGGTAACGGGTGTCACTTACAATGAGCAGTTCTTC. V usage is TRBV4-1 and J usage is TRBJ2-1; D gene uncertain. The CDR3 is 16 residues long. Germline assignment: CDR1 MGHRA and CDR2 YSYEKL. The V and J ends lost 7 bases and 4 bases respectively, with 20 bases between them.

The chain couples TRBV6-2 or TRBV6-3 to TRBJ1-1; 7 nucleotides match TRBD1. Germline-derived CDR1 and CDR2 are MNHEY and SVGEGT. The CDR3 consists of 15 residues. J lost 0 bases, V lost 4 bases, and 5 bases had no gene match. The CDR3 here is CASSLSGTVNTEAFF. CDR3 in DNA: TGTGCCAGCAGTTTGTCCGGGACAGTGAACACTGAAGCTTTCTTT.

The chain couples TRBV19 to TRBJ1-5, with D possibly TRBD1 on 5 matching bases. Germline assignment: CDR1 LNHDA and CDR2 SQIVND (reference sequence). The CDR3 has 13 amino acids. V lost 7 bases and J lost 2, with 9 bases in between. CDR3 DNA: TGTGCCAGTAATAAACAGGGCAATCAGCCCCAGCATTTT. This codes for CASNKQGNQPQHF.

The genes are TRBV5-4 and TRBJ2-2; D is ambiguous. Deletions cut 6 bases from V and 8 bases from J, with 14 bases between. Germline V gene lookup returns CDR1 SGHNT and CDR2 YYREEE (reference sequence). The CDR3 spans 13 residues. The CDR3 bases are TGTGCCAGCACCTACAACCAAAGGGGGGAGCTGTTTTTT. It is translated as CASTYNQRGELFF.

This clone was counted a single time. J is TRBJ1-2 and V is TRBV6-5; D is possibly TRBD1 (6 bases). This CDR3 contains 12 residues. In germline, CDR1 is MNHEY, CDR2 SVGAGI. Deletions cut 7 bases from V and 8 bases from J, with 14 bases between. As DNA, the CDR3 is TGTGCCAGCATGGGGGGGCAGTTAGGCTACACCTTC. Translated: CASMGGQLGYTF.

In this sample, this clone turned up once. The CDR3 bases are TGCAGCGTTGAAGGCGGGACCGGAGGGGGCTACACCTTC. This encodes CSVEGGTGGGYTF. The V call is TRBV29-1, the J call TRBJ1-2; the D gene is possibly TRBD1 (5 bases). Germline assignment: CDR1 SQVTM and CDR2 ANQGSEA. This CDR3 has 13 residues. Trimming pared 1 base from V and 8 bases from J, leaving 14 bases between.

Only one count was recorded for this clone. This chain joins TRBV6-5 and TRBJ2-2, with TRBD2 as a possible D gene (6 bases). Per the germline V gene, CDR1 is MNHEY and CDR2 is SVGAGI. The length of the CDR3 is 15 residues. Trimming pared 5 bases from V and 4 bases from J, leaving 14 bases between. The CDR3 loop reads CASSQSGTLTGELFF. DNA for the CDR3: TGTGCCAGCAGTCAGTCCGGGACTCTCACCGGGGAGCTGTTTTTT.

The V call is TRBV4-1, the J call TRBJ1-5; weak D call: TRBD1 (5 bases). This CDR3 has 16 residues. Between the trimmed V and J ends, which lost 2 bases and 5 bases, there was a span of 16 bases. Germline values: CDR1 MGHRA, CDR2 YSYEKL. DNA for the CDR3: TGCGCCAGCAGCCAACACAGTAATCGGGGGGATCAGCCCCAGCATTTT. Translating gives CASSQHSNRGDQPQHF.

J is TRBJ2-3 and V is TRBV11-2; a weak D match, TRBD2 (7 bases). The CDR3 runs to 15 residues. Between the trimmed V and J ends, which lost 3 bases and 4 bases, there was a span of 14 bases. CDR1 is SGHAT, CDR2 FQNNGV, per germline. The CDR3 DNA reads TGTGCCAGCAGCTTCCCGCGCGGGGGCGCAGATACGCAGTATTTT. This gives the protein CASSFPRGGADTQYF.

The chain uses TRBV24-1 and TRBJ1-4; D gene uncertain. CDR1 and CDR2 (germline): KGHDR, SFDVKD. V was cut by 3 bases and J by 8 bases, with 12 bases left in between. This CDR3 has 14 residues. Written as DNA, the CDR3 is TGTGCCACCAGTGATCCCGGGGATGGGGAAAAACTGTTTTTT. Translated, it gives CATSDPGDGEKLFF.

The CDR3 bases are TGTGCCAGCAGCCAAGTGCAGGGTTCCTACGAGCAGTACTTC. Its translation is CASSQVQGSYEQYF. The chain joins TRBV3-1 (or the pseudogene TRBV3-2) to TRBJ2-7; the D gene is possibly TRBD1 (5 bases). Germline assignment: CDR1 LGHDT and CDR2 YNNKEL (reference sequence). Trimming pared 1 base from V and 1 base from J, leaving 8 bases between. This CDR3 is built from 14 residues.

The J gene is TRBJ1-1, the V gene TRBV7-8; D is unclear. Germline V CDR1 and CDR2: SGHVS, FQNEAQ. V was shortened by 2 bases and J by 5 bases, with 9 bases between the two germline ends. CDR3 length: 13 residues. CDR3 in DNA: TGTGCCAGCAGCTTAACAAGGGAGACTGAAGCTTTCTTT. It is translated as CASSLTRETEAFF.

The chain is built from TRBV7-8 and TRBJ2-5; TRBD2 aligns across 8 bases. The V and J ends lost 6 bases and 2 bases, in that order; junction bases with no gene match: 8. CDR3 length: 15 residues. The germline gives CDR1 SGHVS, CDR2 FQNEAQ. The CDR3 protein is CASRVGLAAQETQYF. The CDR3, as DNA: TGTGCCAGCAGGGTTGGACTAGCTGCTCAAGAGACCCAGTACTTC.

This clone was detected only once. V gene TRBV7-2 combines with J gene TRBJ2-5, with D unclear. CDR3 length: 13 amino acids. Trimming left V 1 base short and J 10 bases short, with 13 bases between. The germline V gene has CDR1 SGHTA and CDR2 FQGNSA. The CDR3 bases are TGTGCCAGCAGCTTAGGAAGGCCGGGCCTCCAGTACTTC. It specifies CASSLGRPGLQYF.

Written as DNA, the CDR3 is TGTGCCAGCAGCTTAGAGACCATCCAGCCCCAGCATTTT. The encoded protein is CASSLETIQPQHF. The V gene is TRBV7-9, the J gene TRBJ1-5, with no clear D. V lost 1 base, J lost 7 bases, and 8 bases lay in between. Germline values: CDR1 SEHNR, CDR2 FQNEAQ (reference sequence). The length of the CDR3 is 13 residues.

The chain employs TRBV2 and TRBJ1-1, with D possibly matching TRBD1 (5 bases). This CDR3 region has 16 residues. CDR1 is SNHLY, CDR2 FYNNEI, per germline. Trimming took 3 bases from V and 6 from J, leaving 20 bases between them. The CDR3 coding sequence is TGTGCCAGCAGTGAGAGGCAGGGAGGTTTTGCTGCTGAAGCTTTCTTT. Amino acid sequence: CASSERQGGFAAEAFF.

The chain recombines TRBV7-9 with TRBJ2-7; D possibly matches TRBD1 or TRBD2 (6 bases each). V was pared by 6 bases and J by 0 bases, with 15 bases between. CDR3 length: 15 residues. Germline V gives CDR1 SEHNR, CDR2 FQNEAQ (reference sequence). As DNA, the CDR3 is TGTGCCAGCAGACAAGGGGGAGGCAGCTCCTACGAGCAGTACTTC. Amino acid sequence: CASRQGGGSSYEQYF. Using reference TRBV7-9 and TRBJ2-7 for the parts outside the CDR3, the full variable domain is DTGVSQNPRHKITKRGQNVTFRCDPISEHNRLYWYRQTLGQGPEFLTYFQNEAQLEKSRLLSDRFSAERPKGSFSTLEIQRTEQGDSAMYLCASRQGGGSSYEQYFGPGTRLTVT.

The rearrangement joins TRBV6-2 or TRBV6-3 to TRBJ2-3; D unclear. Trimming left V 1 base short and J 6 bases short, with 8 bases between. In germline, CDR1 is MNHEY, CDR2 SVGEGT. The CDR3 totals 13 residues. The CDR3 nucleotides read TGTGCCAGCAGTTACTGGCAATGGGATACGCAGTATTTT. It specifies CASSYWQWDTQYF.

The CDR3 DNA sequence: TGTGCCAGCAGCCGCAACAGGGGAACCACAGATACGCAGTATTTT. Protein sequence: CASSRNRGTTDTQYF. The chain uses TRBV7-8 and TRBJ2-3; 7 positions agree with TRBD1. Germline V CDR1 and CDR2: SGHVS, FQNEAQ. This CDR3 is 15 amino acids long. V shed 5 bases and J 2 bases; nucleotides not matched to a gene: 7.

The rearrangement links TRBV7-3 to TRBJ1-1; 7 bases are a match to TRBD1. Germline V CDR1 and CDR2: SGHTA, FQGTGA. The length of the CDR3 is 14 residues. The junction had 3 bases not matched to a gene; V was cut back by 5 bases and J by 0 bases. This CDR3 reads CASSHRGMNTEAFF. The CDR3, as DNA: TGTGCCAGCAGCCACAGGGGTATGAACACTGAAGCTTTCTTT.

The chain links TRBV9 to TRBJ2-1; TRBD1 agrees at 7 bases. This CDR3 spans 14 amino acids. With 6 bases clipped from V and 5 bases from J, the junction kept 8 bases outside the gene matches. Germline CDR1 is SGDLS and CDR2 is YYNGEE. The DNA for the CDR3 is TGTGCCAGCACCCCAGGGGGAGACGACAATGAGCAGTTCTTC. Amino acids: CASTPGGDDNEQFF.

V and J are TRBV5-1 and TRBJ2-2; the D is unclear. From germline, CDR1 is SGHRS and CDR2 YFSETQ. CDR3 length: 13 residues. V lost 4 bases and J lost 3, with 7 bases in between. The CDR3 reads CASSPTDTGELFF. CDR3 nucleotides: TGCGCCAGCAGCCCTACAGACACCGGGGAGCTGTTTTTT.

CDR3 loop: CASSLAWANYGYTF. As DNA, the CDR3 is TGTGCCAGCAGCTTAGCGTGGGCTAACTATGGCTACACCTTC. The chain couples TRBV7-2 to TRBJ1-2, with D hard to call. The germline V gene has CDR1 SGHTA and CDR2 FQGNSA. This CDR3 has 14 residues. Trimming took off 0 bases at V and 0 bases at J, with 5 bases between the two ends.

This chain links TRBV5-4 with TRBJ2-2; no reliable D call. Germline V CDR1 and CDR2: SGHNT, YYREEE (reference sequence). The V end was cut by 5 bases, the J end by 4 bases, with 15 bases between. CDR3 length equals 15 residues. The CDR3 bases are TGTGCCAGCAGAACCCAGGAGTTAATCACCGGGGAGCTGTTTTTT. Translating gives CASRTQELITGELFF.

The rearrangement joins TRBV25-1 to TRBJ1-2; D gene unclear. This CDR3 comprises 14 residues. Per the germline V gene, CDR1 is MGHDK and CDR2 is SYGVNS. Trimming cost V 2 bases and J 2 bases, with 9 bases left between them. CDR3 loop: CASSEPAGNYGYTF. The CDR3, as DNA: TGTGCCAGCAGTGAACCGGCCGGGAACTATGGCTACACCTTC.